Below are 19 T cell receptor beta chains sequenced from a single sample in a study of blood T cell dynamics during melanoma immunotherapy. Stated time point: pre-treatment baseline. The repertoire was sequenced with immunoSEQ multiplex PCR; TCRdb's copy has only in-frame clones and lacks some. The data show 10,000 or so clones, 88% seen once. The sequencing used blood, collected from a patient treated with checkpoint blockade. Every receptor here comes from a human donor with melanoma.

The genes are TRBV11-2 and TRBJ2-1, with TRBD2 matching over 9 bases. The length of the CDR3 is 19 residues. From germline, CDR1 is SGHAT and CDR2 FQNNGV. Germline trimming cut 0 bases from V and 0 bases from J; bases unmatched to any gene: 9. CDR3 region: CASSLETQTSGLSYNEQFF. The CDR3 nucleotides read TGTGCCAGCAGCTTAGAAACCCAGACTAGCGGCCTCTCCTACAATGAGCAGTTCTTC.

The chain combines TRBV4-1 with TRBJ2-7; TRBD1 matches at 9 bases. J lost 4 bases, V lost 1 base, and 5 bases had no gene match. The CDR3 is 15 amino acids. The germline V gene has CDR1 MGHRA and CDR2 YSYEKL. Written as DNA, the CDR3 is TGCGCCAGCAGCCAAGGAGTACAGGGGGCGTACGAGCAGTACGTC. Its translation: CASSQGVQGAYEQYV.

This chain uses TRBV19 with TRBJ1-4; possible D gene TRBD1, 5 bases. The V gene lost 5 bases and the J gene lost 4 bases, with 17 bases spanning the gap. This CDR3 spans 16 amino acids. Germline CDR1 LNHDA, CDR2 SQIVND (reference sequence). The DNA for the CDR3 is TGTGCCAGTAGTTGGGACGGACCATCGGGTAATGAAAAACTGTTTTTT. Translated: CASSWDGPSGNEKLFF.

The chain has TRBV5-1 and TRBJ2-7; no definite D call. CDR3 length equals 16 residues. Germline V gene lookup returns CDR1 SGHRS and CDR2 YFSETQ. Trimming cost V 2 bases and J 3 bases, with 18 bases left between them. The CDR3, as DNA: TGCGCCAGCAGCTTAGGTCGGCAGAAGTACTTCTACGAGCAGTACGTC. This sequence encodes CASSLGRQKYFYEQYV.

The rearrangement links TRBV27 to TRBJ2-2; 8 positions agree with TRBD2. V trimming: 4 bases; J trimming: 2 bases; junction bases outside the gene matches: 9. Germline V lookup: CDR1 MNHEY, CDR2 SMNVEV (reference sequence). This CDR3 has 17 residues. CDR3 nucleotide sequence: TGTGCCAGCAGTTGGAAGCGGGGGCCTAGAAACACCGGGGAGCTGTTTTTT. This encodes CASSWKRGPRNTGELFF.

This chain uses TRBV9 with TRBJ1-3; D uncertain. With 3 bases removed from V and 0 bases from J, the gap between germline ends came to 10 bases. Germline CDR1 reads SGDLS; CDR2 reads YYNGEE. The CDR3 consists of 15 residues. CDR3 loop: CASSAFSGSGNTIYF. CDR3 nucleotide sequence: TGTGCCAGCAGCGCCTTCTCAGGCTCTGGAAACACCATATATTTT.

Only one count was recorded for this clone. The chain couples TRBV5-1 to TRBJ1-1; a possible D gene is TRBD1 (5 bases). V lost 0 bases, J lost 1 base, and 10 bases lay in between. CDR1 SGHRS and CDR2 YFSETQ come from the germline V gene. This CDR3 contains 15 residues. The CDR3 nucleotides read TGCGCCAGCAGCTTGGCCATCGGGGCGAACACTGAAGCTTTCTTT. Translating it yields CASSLAIGANTEAFF. Full variable domain (outside the CDR3, taken from reference TRBV5-1 and TRBJ1-1): KAGVTQTPRYLIKTRGQQVTLSCSPISGHRSVSWYQQTPGQGLQFLFEYFSETQRNKGNFPGRFSGRQFSNSRSEMNVSTLELGDSALYLCASSLAIGANTEAFFGQGTRLTVV.

The chain couples TRBV6-5 to TRBJ2-3; D is unresolved. V shed 6 bases and J shed 0 bases, with 10 bases lying between them. Germline V CDR1 and CDR2: MNHEY, SVGAGI. The CDR3 loop spans 14 amino acids. The CDR3 loop is CASRNLGSTDTQYF. Here the CDR3 DNA reads TGTGCCAGCAGGAATCTAGGGAGCACAGATACGCAGTATTTT.

The chain couples TRBV5-1 to TRBJ1-1; D remains ambiguous. The CDR3 has 15 amino acids. Between the trimmed V and J ends, which lost 3 bases and 1 base, there was a span of 13 bases. Germline CDR1 and CDR2: SGHRS and YFSETQ. The CDR3 nucleotides read TGCGCCAGCAGCTCCTCAGGCGATTCGAACACTGAAGCTTTCTTT. Translation: CASSSSGDSNTEAFF.

The chain carries TRBV2 and TRBJ2-1, with 13 nucleotides matching TRBD2. CDR1 and CDR2 from the germline V gene are SNHLY and FYNNEI. With V trimmed by 6 bases and J by 4 bases, 3 bases remained unmatched. The CDR3 extends over 15 amino acids. The CDR3 DNA is TGTGCCAGCAGGTGGGGACTAGCGGGGTACAATGAGCAGTTCTTC. Translated: CASRWGLAGYNEQFF. Filled out from reference TRBV2 and TRBJ2-1, the complete variable domain reads EPEVTQTPSHQVTQMGQEVILRCVPISNHLYFYWYRQILGQKVEFLVSFYNNEISEKSEIFDDQFSVERPDGSNFTLKIRSTKLEDSAMYFCASRWGLAGYNEQFFGPGTRLTVL.

The chain carries TRBV2 and TRBJ2-7; D is perhaps TRBD1 (6 bases). In germline, CDR1 is SNHLY, CDR2 FYNNEI. The germline V and J ends were trimmed by 1 base and 4 bases, with 11 bases remaining between them. The length of the CDR3 is 14 residues. As DNA, the CDR3 is TGTGCCAGCAGTGAAGGAGGGGGTCGGTACGAGCAGTACTTC. Translating it yields CASSEGGGRYEQYF.

The J gene is TRBJ2-1, the V gene TRBV4-1; D remains ambiguous. This CDR3 is 15 amino acids long. Germline-derived CDR1 and CDR2 are MGHRA and YSYEKL. Trimming cost V 4 bases and J 0 bases, with 10 bases left between them. The CDR3 sequence is CASSLQPSSYNEQFF. In DNA form, the CDR3 reads TGCGCCAGCAGCCTACAGCCTAGCTCCTACAATGAGCAGTTCTTC.

The chain couples TRBV5-1 to TRBJ2-5; tentative D call: TRBD1 (5 bases). Trimming removed 4 bases at V and 1 base at J, with 11 bases between. The CDR3 has 14 amino acids. CDR1 is SGHRS, CDR2 YFSETQ, per germline. The CDR3 DNA is TGCGCCAGCAGCCTGACAGTCCTCCAAGAGACCCAGTACTTC. Protein: CASSLTVLQETQYF. The full variable domain, its missing parts supplied by reference TRBV5-1 and TRBJ2-5, is KAGVTQTPRYLIKTRGQQVTLSCSPISGHRSVSWYQQTPGQGLQFLFEYFSETQRNKGNFPGRFSGRQFSNSRSEMNVSTLELGDSALYLCASSLTVLQETQYFGPGTRLLVL.

The chain has TRBV7-3 and TRBJ2-3, with 10 bases that match TRBD2. Germline V CDR1 and CDR2: SGHTA, FQGTGA. After removal of 4 bases from V and 5 bases from J, the junction contained 6 bases not matched to a gene. The CDR3 loop spans 15 amino acids. CDR3 protein: CASSSSGRLGDTQYF. In nucleotides, the CDR3 is TGTGCCAGCAGCTCTAGCGGGAGATTGGGAGATACGCAGTATTTT. The full variable domain, in which reference TRBV7-3 and TRBJ2-3 provide the parts outside the CDR3, is GAGVSQTPSNKVTEKGKYVELRCDPISGHTALYWYRQSLGQGPEFLIYFQGTGAADDSGLPNDRFFAVRPEGSVSTLKIQRTERGDSAVYLCASSSSGRLGDTQYFGPGTRLTVL.

This clone was found a few times. The chain recombines TRBV11-3 with TRBJ1-5; 10 bases map to TRBD1. In germline, CDR1 is SGHNT, CDR2 YENEEA. This CDR3 has 18 amino acids. The V segment lost 0 bases and the J segment 6 bases; nucleotides outside the gene matches: 11. CDR3 residues: CASSLETRTGGASQPQHF. In DNA form, the CDR3 reads TGTGCCAGCAGCTTAGAGACAAGGACAGGGGGTGCGAGTCAGCCCCAGCATTTT.

CDR3 sequence reads: CASSLGPGLQETQYF. CDR3 nucleotide sequence: TGCGCCAGCAGCTTGGGACCGGGACTGCAAGAGACCCAGTACTTC. The gene calls are TRBV5-1 and TRBJ2-5, with a tentative D call TRBD2 (6 bases). V shed 0 bases and J shed 2 bases, with 11 bases lying between them. This CDR3 has 15 amino acids. Germline V gene sequence: CDR1 SGHRS, CDR2 YFSETQ.

The V and J genes are TRBV11-3 and TRBJ2-7; no clear D gene. Germline CDR1 and CDR2: SGHNT and YENEEA. With 3 bases removed from V and 4 bases from J, the gap between germline ends came to 7 bases. This CDR3 comprises 12 residues. CDR3 bases: TGTGCCAGCAGCTTTAGGCCATACGAGCAGTACGTC. This translates into CASSFRPYEQYV.

The chain has TRBV5-4 and TRBJ2-1; D tentatively fits TRBD1 or TRBD2 (6 bases each). The V gene's germline CDR1 is SGHNT and CDR2 YYREEE (reference sequence). With 4 bases removed from V and 0 bases from J, the gap between germline ends came to 14 bases. The CDR3 covers 16 residues. The CDR3, as DNA: TGTGCCAGCAGCCCCGGAGGGGGAAGCTCCTACAATGAGCAGTTCTTC. As protein: CASSPGGGSSYNEQFF.

V is TRBV11-2 and J is TRBJ2-6; D remains ambiguous. The germline CDR1 and CDR2 sequences are SGHAT and FQNNGV. The V and J ends lost 2 bases and 9 bases respectively, with 8 bases between them. The CDR3 is 13 residues long. This CDR3 is CASSLPTLNVLTF. For the CDR3, the DNA is TGTGCCAGCAGCTTACCCACACTCAACGTCCTGACTTTC.